This record covers a single T cell receptor (beta chain). Methods used by the authors: Amplification of reference gene primers was used by the study to estimate nucleated cell counts. Method: immunoSEQ multiplex PCR; TCRdb's copy keeps in-frame clones and lacks some. V, J and clone size were drawn from that table, and D and trimming were deduced from the DNA. The sample yields fewer than 80,000 clones, around 79% seen once. This specimen comes from a study of blood T cell repertoires in COVID-19. Overall study: Samples came from the United States, Italy and Spain, spanning acute and convalescent COVID-19.

In germline, CDR1 is SGDLS, CDR2 YYNGEE. This CDR3 comprises 14 residues. V lost 0 bases to trimming and J lost 10 bases, with 16 bases between them. The chain carries TRBV9 and TRBJ1-1; perhaps TRBD1 as D (5 bases). Material for sequencing was peripheral blood. This clonotype originated in a woman of 80 years or more with active or convalescent COVID-19. The CDR3 loop is CASSVVSGGEGAFF. The CDR3 DNA sequence: TGTGCCAGCAGCGTAGTTTCGGGGGGAGAAGGAGCTTTCTTT.